The 19 T cell receptor beta chains listed next were all sequenced from one sample in a study of blood T cell repertoires in COVID-19. The assay was immunoSEQ multiplex PCR, and TCRdb's table has in-frame clones only and misses some. The table shows approximately 390,000 clones, with around 87% occurring only once. Source material: peripheral blood. These receptors were obtained from an older woman with COVID-19, enrolled during active disease.

The gene calls are TRBV5-5 and TRBJ2-3; possibly TRBD2 for D (6 bases). The germline V gene encodes CDR1 SGHKS and CDR2 YYEKEE (reference sequence). Trimming removed 4 bases from V and 2 bases from J, with 14 bases in between. The CDR3 loop spans 15 amino acids. CDR3 bases: TGTGCCAGCAGCCGTACGGGGGTCCCCACAGATACGCAGTATTTT. Translated, it gives CASSRTGVPTDTQYF.

This chain's CDR3 is CASSVEWSSYEQYF. CDR3 DNA sequence: TGTGCCAGCAGCGTTGAATGGAGCTCCTACGAGCAGTACTTC. The chain is built from TRBV6-5 and TRBJ2-7, with D hard to call. This CDR3 is built from 14 residues. Per germline, CDR1 MNHEY and CDR2 SVGAGI. V shed 6 bases and J shed 0 bases, with 12 bases lying between them.

This chain joins TRBV19 and TRBJ2-2, with D maybe TRBD1 (7 bases). CDR3 size: 16 residues. Between the trimmed V and J ends, which lost 4 bases and 5 bases, there was a span of 17 bases. The germline CDR1 and CDR2 sequences are LNHDA and SQIVND (reference sequence). DNA for the CDR3: TGTGCCAGTAGTAAAATAGGGGGCGCGGGAACCGGGGAGCTGTTTTTT. Amino acids: CASSKIGGAGTGELFF.

The genes are TRBV19 and TRBJ1-6; D ambiguous. The CDR3 consists of 15 residues. Germline V gene sequence: CDR1 LNHDA, CDR2 SQIVND (reference sequence). The V gene lost 7 bases and the J gene lost 0 bases, with 10 bases spanning the gap. The CDR3 here is CASTEVSSYNSPLHF. CDR3 bases: TGTGCCAGTACGGAGGTGAGCTCCTATAATTCACCCCTCCACTTT.

V gene TRBV27 combines with J gene TRBJ1-1, with 7 bases that match TRBD1. Losses at the gene ends were 6 bases for V and 3 bases for J; bases not matched to a gene: 7. CDR1 is MNHEY and CDR2 is SMNVEV in the germline V gene (reference sequence). The CDR3 consists of 14 residues. The CDR3 protein is CASRHRTGDTEAFF. The CDR3 DNA follows: TGTGCCAGCAGGCACAGGACAGGAGACACTGAAGCTTTCTTT.

The gene calls are TRBV19 and TRBJ2-2, with D perhaps TRBD2 (5 bases). The CDR3 sequence is 16 residues long. Germline loops: CDR1 LNHDA, CDR2 SQIVND (reference sequence). Trimming took off 3 bases at V and 6 bases at J, with 17 bases between the two ends. CDR3 amino acids: CASSITADGGPGELFF. The DNA for the CDR3 is TGTGCCAGTAGTATCACCGCAGATGGCGGGCCCGGGGAGCTGTTTTTT.

This clone was found once. This rearrangement joins TRBV14 to TRBJ2-1; 9 bases are shared with TRBD2. Germline loops: CDR1 SGHDN, CDR2 FVKESK. The CDR3 is made up of 16 amino acids. V trimming: 3 bases; J trimming: 6 bases; junction bases outside the gene matches: 9. The CDR3 coding sequence is TGTGCCAGCAGCCACCTAAAGGGCGGGGGGGCCAATGAGCAGTTCTTC. Residues: CASSHLKGGGANEQFF.

The gene calls are TRBV7-9 and TRBJ2-7; no reliable D call. CDR1 is SEHNR, CDR2 FQNEAQ, per germline (reference sequence). The CDR3 length is 14 residues. With 5 bases removed from V and 1 base from J, the gap between germline ends came to 12 bases. As DNA, the CDR3 is TGTGCCAGCAGCAACTTCGGTGGTTCCTACGAGCAGTACTTC. Its translation is CASSNFGGSYEQYF.

The chain links TRBV10-3 to TRBJ1-4; tentatively, D is TRBD1 (6 bases). The germline V gene encodes CDR1 ENHRY and CDR2 SYGVKD. Trimming cost V 0 bases and J 7 bases, with 12 bases left between them. The CDR3 spans 15 residues. Written as DNA, the CDR3 is TGTGCCATCAGTGAGTCGAACCCACAGGGTGAAAAACTGTTTTTT. It codes for CAISESNPQGEKLFF.

The gene calls are TRBV21-1 and TRBJ2-6; no DNA check was done on the table's D call, TRBD1. TRBV21-1 counts as a pseudogene. The length of the CDR3 is 18 residues. CDR3 DNA sequence: TGTGCCAGGAGAATAACAGGGTTTCTCAGCTCTGGGGCCAACGTCCTGACTTTC. Translating gives CARRITGFLSSGANVLTF.

The rearrangement uses TRBV5-1 and TRBJ1-1; a possible D gene is TRBD1 (6 bases). Trimming pared 4 bases from V and 3 bases from J, leaving 13 bases between. Germline V gives CDR1 SGHRS, CDR2 YFSETQ. The CDR3 extends over 14 amino acids. The CDR3: CASSDTGPYTEAFF. The DNA of the CDR3 is TGCGCCAGCAGCGACACAGGGCCGTACACTGAAGCTTTCTTT.

This chain joins TRBV6-1 and TRBJ1-2; D not certain. Between the trimmed V and J ends, which lost 3 bases and 2 bases, there was a span of 7 bases. Germline values: CDR1 MNHNS, CDR2 SASEGT. The CDR3 contains 13 residues. The CDR3 DNA reads TGTGCCAGCAGTGACCGGCGGAACTATGGCTACACCTTC. This encodes CASSDRRNYGYTF.

The chain combines TRBV9 with TRBJ1-1, with no clear D. The V and J ends lost 4 bases and 0 bases respectively, with 10 bases between them. The CDR3 runs 14 residues. The germline CDR1 and CDR2 sequences are SGDLS and YYNGEE. The CDR3 region is CASSSSPMNTEAFF. The CDR3 nucleotides read TGTGCCAGCAGCTCTAGTCCCATGAACACTGAAGCTTTCTTT.

The chain has TRBV5-1 and TRBJ1-5; D perhaps matches TRBD1 (5 bases). Trimming stripped 0 bases from V and 6 bases from J, with 10 bases between. The CDR3 consists of 14 residues. CDR1 and CDR2 (germline): SGHRS, YFSETQ. The CDR3 loop reads CASSLGLQGQPQHF. The CDR3 region has the DNA TGCGCCAGCAGCTTGGGTCTGCAGGGTCAGCCCCAGCATTTT.

This clone occurred once. The gene calls are TRBV27 and TRBJ2-5; TRBD2 is a possible D gene (6 bases). The germline V gene encodes CDR1 MNHEY and CDR2 SMNVEV (reference sequence). CDR3 length equals 13 residues. The germline V and J ends were trimmed by 10 bases and 3 bases, with 15 bases remaining between them. The CDR3, as DNA: TGTGCCACCCAACGCGGGGCTAAAGAGACCCAGTACTTC. Protein: CATQRGAKETQYF.

The rearrangement joins TRBV7-2 to TRBJ2-5, with 9 bases lining up with TRBD2. With V trimmed by 8 bases and J by 1 base, 5 bases remained unmatched. The CDR3 sequence is 14 residues long. Germline CDR1 is SGHTA and CDR2 is FQGNSA. CDR3 in DNA: TGTGCCAGCGGGCGCGGGGGGGCCCAAGAGACCCAGTACTTC. Amino acid sequence: CASGRGGAQETQYF.

The J gene is TRBJ1-3, the V gene TRBV7-3; possibly TRBD1 for D (5 bases). Trimming removed 5 bases from V and 0 bases from J, with 14 bases in between. Germline V gene lookup returns CDR1 SGHTA and CDR2 FQGTGA. The CDR3 runs 16 residues. The CDR3 coding sequence is TGTGCCAGCAGCCTTCAAGGGGCGAGCTCTGGAAACACCATATATTTT. Translation gives CASSLQGASSGNTIYF. The full variable domain, in which reference TRBV7-3 and TRBJ1-3 provide the parts outside the CDR3, is GAGVSQTPSNKVTEKGKYVELRCDPISGHTALYWYRQSLGQGPEFLIYFQGTGAADDSGLPNDRFFAVRPEGSVSTLKIQRTERGDSAVYLCASSLQGASSGNTIYFGEGSWLTVV.

This clone is a singleton in its sample. The J gene is TRBJ2-2, the V gene TRBV3-1 (or the pseudogene TRBV3-2); 15 nucleotides align to TRBD2. The length of the CDR3 is 16 residues. Trimming took 4 bases from V and 6 from J; bases not matched to a gene: 3. Germline-derived CDR1 and CDR2 are LGHDT and YNNKEL (reference sequence). CDR3 residues: CASSPRTSGGAGELFF. The CDR3 nucleotides read TGTGCCAGCAGCCCCCGGACTAGCGGGGGGGCCGGGGAGCTGTTTTTT.

This clone showed up just once. J is TRBJ1-5 and V is TRBV27, with a tentative D call TRBD1 (6 bases). Germline CDR1 is MNHEY and CDR2 is SMNVEV (reference sequence). The CDR3 runs 16 residues. With 6 bases removed from V and 1 base from J, the gap between germline ends came to 16 bases. The CDR3 loop is CASSLRQQGSNQPQHF. Here the CDR3 DNA reads TGTGCCAGCAGCCTAAGGCAGCAGGGGAGCAATCAGCCCCAGCATTTT.